This entry concerns a single TCR beta chain. Antigen unknown. As to treatment: around 19 received Ad26.COV2.S at low or high dose, single or two shots; about five received placebo; per-sample allocation not given. Collection of samples fell on day 63 after the first vaccine or placebo injection. What was given as vaccine was an Ad26 vector encoding Wuhan-strain SARS-CoV-2 spike. Assay: immunoSEQ multiplex PCR; the TCRdb copy retains only in-frame clones and omits some. The top ten clones hold around 1.8% of a sample with about 500,000 clones, roughly nine tenths of them seen once. This sample is part of a study of Ad26.COV2.S vaccination and SARS-CoV-2 variants. Study outcomes and limitations: There was a possibility that the TCR breadth and depth analyses underestimated total T cell responses. The breadth of spike-specific CD8+ and CD4+ T cell responses after vaccination was reportedly substantial.

The germline V gene has CDR1 SGHVS and CDR2 FQNEAQ. V shed 1 base, J shed 2 bases, and the junction held 4 bases outside the gene matches. This CDR3 has 15 amino acids. The gene calls are TRBV7-8 and TRBJ2-7; 8 bases agree with TRBD2. The TCR was taken from a person aged 18-60 years who received the Ad26.COV2.S COVID-19 vaccine or a placebo. Source: peripheral blood, taken in a trial of Ad26.COV2.S vaccine versus placebo. Here the CDR3 reads CASSLGLGLAYEQYF. Here the CDR3 DNA reads TGTGCCAGCAGCTTAGGGCTGGGACTAGCCTACGAGCAGTACTTC.